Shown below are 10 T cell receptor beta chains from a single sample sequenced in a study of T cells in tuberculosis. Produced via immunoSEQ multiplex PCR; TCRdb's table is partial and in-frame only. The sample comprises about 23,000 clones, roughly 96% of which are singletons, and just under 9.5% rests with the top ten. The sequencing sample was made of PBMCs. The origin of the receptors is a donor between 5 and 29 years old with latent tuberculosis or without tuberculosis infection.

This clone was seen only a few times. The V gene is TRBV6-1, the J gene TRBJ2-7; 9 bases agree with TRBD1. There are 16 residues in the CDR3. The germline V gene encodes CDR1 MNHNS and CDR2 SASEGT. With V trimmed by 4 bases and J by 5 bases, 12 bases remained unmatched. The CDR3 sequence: CASSVVTGTGNDEQYV. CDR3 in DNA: TGTGCCAGCAGTGTGGTAACCGGGACAGGGAATGACGAGCAGTACGTC.

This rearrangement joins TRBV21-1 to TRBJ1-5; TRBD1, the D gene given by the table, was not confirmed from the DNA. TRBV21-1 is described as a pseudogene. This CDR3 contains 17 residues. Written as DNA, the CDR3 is TGTGCCAGCAGCATAGATCCTCCTGACAGGGCCAATCAGCCCCAGCATTTT. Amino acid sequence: CASSIDPPDRANQPQHF.

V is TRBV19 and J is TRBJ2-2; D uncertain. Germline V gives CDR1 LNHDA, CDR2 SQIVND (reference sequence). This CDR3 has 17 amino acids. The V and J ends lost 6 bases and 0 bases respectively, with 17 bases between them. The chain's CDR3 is CASRLPAGRANTGELFF. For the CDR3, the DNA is TGTGCCAGTAGATTACCCGCTGGGCGTGCGAACACCGGGGAGCTGTTTTTT.

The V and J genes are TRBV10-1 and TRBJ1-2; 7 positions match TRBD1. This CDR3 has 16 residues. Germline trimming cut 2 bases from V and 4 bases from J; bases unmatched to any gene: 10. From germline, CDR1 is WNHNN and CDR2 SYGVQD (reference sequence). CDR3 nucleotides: TGCGCCAGCAGTGAGGGGGTGAAGGGGGCAAGCTATGGCTACACCTTC. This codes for CASSEGVKGASYGYTF.

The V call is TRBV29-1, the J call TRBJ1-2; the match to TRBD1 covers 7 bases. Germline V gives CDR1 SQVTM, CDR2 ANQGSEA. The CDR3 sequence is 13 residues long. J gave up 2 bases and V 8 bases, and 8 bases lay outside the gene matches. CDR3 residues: CSRNRGHNYGYTF. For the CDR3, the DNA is TGCAGCAGGAACAGGGGACACAACTATGGCTACACCTTC. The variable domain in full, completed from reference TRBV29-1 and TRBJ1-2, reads SAVISQKPSRDICQRGTSLTIQCQVDSQVTMMFWYRQQPGQSLTLIATANQGSEATYESGFVIDKFPISRPNLTFSTLTVSNMSPEDSSIYLCSRNRGHNYGYTFGSGTRLTVV.

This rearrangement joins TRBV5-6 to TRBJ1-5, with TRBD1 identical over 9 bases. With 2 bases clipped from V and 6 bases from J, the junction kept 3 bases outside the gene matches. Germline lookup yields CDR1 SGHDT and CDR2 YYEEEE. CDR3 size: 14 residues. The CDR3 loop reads CASSFWDRVQPQHF. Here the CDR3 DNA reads TGTGCCAGCAGCTTTTGGGACAGGGTTCAGCCCCAGCATTTT.

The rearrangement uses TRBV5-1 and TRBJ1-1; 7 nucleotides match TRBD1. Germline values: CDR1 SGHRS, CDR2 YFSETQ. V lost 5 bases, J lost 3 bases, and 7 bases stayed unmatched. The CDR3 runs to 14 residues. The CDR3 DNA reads TGCGCCAGCAGGTCGGGCAGGGGGGACACTGAAGCTTTCTTT. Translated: CASRSGRGDTEAFF.

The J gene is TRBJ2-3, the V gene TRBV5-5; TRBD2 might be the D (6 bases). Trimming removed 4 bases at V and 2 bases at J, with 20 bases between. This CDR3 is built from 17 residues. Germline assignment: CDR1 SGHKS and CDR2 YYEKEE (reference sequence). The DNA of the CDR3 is TGTGCCAGCAGCCTGGGTACGGGGGTGCCTTTCACAGATACGCAGTATTTT. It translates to CASSLGTGVPFTDTQYF.

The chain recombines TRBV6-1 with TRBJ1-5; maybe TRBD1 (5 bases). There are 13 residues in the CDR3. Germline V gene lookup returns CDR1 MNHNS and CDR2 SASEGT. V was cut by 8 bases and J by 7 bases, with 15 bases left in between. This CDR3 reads CASGASPGQPQHF. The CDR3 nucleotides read TGTGCCAGCGGGGCGTCGCCAGGACAGCCCCAGCATTTT.

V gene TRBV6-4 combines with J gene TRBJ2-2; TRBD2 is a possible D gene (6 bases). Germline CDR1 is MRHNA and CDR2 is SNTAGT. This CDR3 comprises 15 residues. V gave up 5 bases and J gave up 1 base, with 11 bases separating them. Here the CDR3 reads CASSPGTLNTGELFF. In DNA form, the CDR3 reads TGTGCCAGCAGTCCCGGGACTTTGAACACCGGGGAGCTGTTTTTT.